Included here is one TCR beta chain sequence, with context. This specimen belongs to a study of blood T cell repertoires in COVID-19. Study overall: T cells, B-cell-depleted T cells, or PBMCs supplied cDNA or gDNA.

Some clones are missing from TCRdb's copy, which holds only in-frame ones; the method was immunoSEQ multiplex PCR. The sample has over 200,000 clones; 70% to 90% are singletons. Participant-given clinical history determined each cohort assignment. Sequencing was performed on PBMCs or T cells enriched from blood (not recorded which). This receptor was obtained from a man younger than 45 who had recovered from COVID-19.

The CDR3 region is CASSPGEGPNQPQHF. In DNA form, the CDR3 reads TGTGCCAGCAGCCCTGGGGAGGGCCCCAATCAGCCCCAGCATTTT. The rearrangement uses TRBV9 and TRBJ1-5; D remains unclear. Trimming removed 4 bases at V and 3 bases at J, with 14 bases between. This CDR3 is built from 15 residues. Germline values: CDR1 SGDLS, CDR2 YYNGEE.